Below, 6 T cell receptor beta chains from the same sample are listed, as sequenced in a study of cytomegalovirus exposure and HLA in healthy donors. In the PCR, 60 Vbeta and 13 Jbeta primers were used. Assay: immunoSEQ multiplex PCR; the TCRdb copy retains only in-frame clones and omits some. The sample carries 200,000 or so clones, approximately 79% recorded once. Input material: PBMCs. These receptors were taken from a man aged 45-65 years in good health and CMV-seronegative.

This clone was picked up a small number of times. This chain's CDR3 is CSARTDRDHHF. Written as DNA, the CDR3 is TGCAGTGCTAGAACAGACAGGGATCACCACTTT. This sequence joins TRBV20-1 and TRBJ1-6; 7 bases line up with TRBD1. Germline CDR1 and CDR2: DFQATT and SNEGSKA (reference sequence). This CDR3 spans 11 amino acids. Trimming removed 2 bases from V and 18 bases from J; junction bases left unmatched: 7.

This clone appeared a few times. V usage is TRBV28 and J usage is TRBJ1-5, with D uncertain. CDR3 length equals 15 residues. V was shortened by 6 bases and J by 4 bases, with 16 bases between the two germline ends. Germline-derived CDR1 and CDR2 are MDHEN and SYDVKM. CDR3 protein: CASSPATIGNQPQHF. Written as DNA, the CDR3 is TGTGCCAGCAGCCCAGCCACGATCGGGAATCAGCCCCAGCATTTT.

V and J are TRBV14 and TRBJ2-2; no clear D. There are 14 residues in the CDR3. In germline, CDR1 is SGHDN, CDR2 FVKESK. With 3 bases removed from V and 3 bases from J, the gap between germline ends came to 8 bases. CDR3: CASSQRQYTGELFF. The CDR3 DNA reads as TGTGCCAGCAGCCAGAGGCAATACACCGGGGAGCTGTTTTTT.

V and J are TRBV9 and TRBJ1-1; D uncertain. This CDR3 spans 14 amino acids. Germline CDR1 is SGDLS and CDR2 is YYNGEE. V lost 1 base and J lost 1, with 8 bases in between. CDR3 DNA sequence: TGTGCCAGCAGCGTAACACGGGAGAACACTGAAGCTTTCTTT. Translation gives CASSVTRENTEAFF.

This clone was recorded only once. The CDR3 nucleotides read TGTGCCAGCAGTTCACAAGCGGTCCTCACCGGGGAGCTGTTTTTT. Amino acid sequence: CASSSQAVLTGELFF. The rearrangement links TRBV28 to TRBJ2-2; a weak D match, TRBD2 (5 bases). Germline V gene data show CDR1 as MDHEN and CDR2 as SYDVKM. The CDR3 is made up of 15 amino acids. Trimming stripped 4 bases from V and 4 bases from J, with 13 bases between.

This clone was detected a few times. The V and J genes are TRBV4-1 and TRBJ2-6; D is possibly TRBD2 (6 bases). The V end lost 0 bases, the J end lost 0 bases, and 9 bases lay between the germline ends. Germline CDR1 MGHRA, CDR2 YSYEKL. The CDR3 loop spans 17 amino acids. The CDR3 here is CASSQESGSSGANVLTF. The CDR3 region has the DNA TGCGCCAGCAGCCAAGAATCCGGGAGCTCTGGGGCCAACGTCCTGACTTTC.